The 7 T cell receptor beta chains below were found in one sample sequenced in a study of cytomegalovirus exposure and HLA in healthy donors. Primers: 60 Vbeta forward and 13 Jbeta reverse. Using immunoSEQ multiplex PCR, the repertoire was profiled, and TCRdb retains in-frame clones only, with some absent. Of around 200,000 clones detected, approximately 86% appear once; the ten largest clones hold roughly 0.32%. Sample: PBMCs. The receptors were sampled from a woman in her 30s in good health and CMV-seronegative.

The CDR3 region has the DNA TGCGCCAGCAGCCAAGGGGCCACTAGCGGGGCGAACACCGGGGAGCTGTTTTTT. Its protein is CASSQGATSGANTGELFF. The V call is TRBV4-1, the J call TRBJ2-2, with 10 bases fitting TRBD2. This CDR3 contains 18 residues. Germline values: CDR1 MGHRA, CDR2 YSYEKL. V was clipped by 1 base and J by 0 bases; unmatched bases: 5.

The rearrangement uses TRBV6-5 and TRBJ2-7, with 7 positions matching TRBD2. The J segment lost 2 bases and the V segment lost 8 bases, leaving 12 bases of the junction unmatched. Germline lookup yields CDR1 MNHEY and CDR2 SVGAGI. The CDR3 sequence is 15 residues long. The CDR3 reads CASGIAGPLTYEQYF. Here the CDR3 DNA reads TGTGCCAGCGGGATAGCGGGCCCCCTTACCTACGAGCAGTACTTC.

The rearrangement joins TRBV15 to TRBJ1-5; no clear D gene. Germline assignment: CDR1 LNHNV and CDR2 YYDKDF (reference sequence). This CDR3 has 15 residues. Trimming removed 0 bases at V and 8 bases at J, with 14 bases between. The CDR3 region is CATSRDPGGLEPQHF. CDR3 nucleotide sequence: TGTGCCACCAGCAGAGATCCCGGAGGTCTGGAGCCCCAGCATTTT.

The CDR3 nucleotides read TGTGCCAGCAGCCATACTCTAGCGGGGGGGCCCGGGGAGCTGTTTTTT. This encodes CASSHTLAGGPGELFF. The genes are TRBV7-9 and TRBJ2-2; TRBD2 matches 12 bases. This CDR3 comprises 16 residues. V lost 5 bases and J lost 6; bases outside the gene matches: 7. CDR1 and CDR2 (germline): SEHNR, FQNEAQ (reference sequence).

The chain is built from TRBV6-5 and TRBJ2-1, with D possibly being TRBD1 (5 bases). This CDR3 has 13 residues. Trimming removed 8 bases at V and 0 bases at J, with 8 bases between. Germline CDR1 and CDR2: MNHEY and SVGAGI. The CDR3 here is CASGQGSYNEQFF. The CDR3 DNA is TGTGCCAGCGGGCAGGGCTCCTACAATGAGCAGTTCTTC.

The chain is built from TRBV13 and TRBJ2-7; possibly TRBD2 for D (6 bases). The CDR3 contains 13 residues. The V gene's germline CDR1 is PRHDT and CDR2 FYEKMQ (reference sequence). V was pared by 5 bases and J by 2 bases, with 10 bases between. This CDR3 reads CASSPPGAYEQYF. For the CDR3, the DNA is TGTGCCAGCAGCCCGCCGGGGGCCTACGAGCAGTACTTC.

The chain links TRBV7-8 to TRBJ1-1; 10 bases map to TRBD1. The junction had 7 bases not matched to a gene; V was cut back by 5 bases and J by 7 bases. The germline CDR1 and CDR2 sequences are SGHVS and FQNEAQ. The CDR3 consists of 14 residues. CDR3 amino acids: CASSRDRGINEAFF. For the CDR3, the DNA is TGTGCCAGCAGCCGGGACAGGGGAATAAATGAAGCTTTCTTT.